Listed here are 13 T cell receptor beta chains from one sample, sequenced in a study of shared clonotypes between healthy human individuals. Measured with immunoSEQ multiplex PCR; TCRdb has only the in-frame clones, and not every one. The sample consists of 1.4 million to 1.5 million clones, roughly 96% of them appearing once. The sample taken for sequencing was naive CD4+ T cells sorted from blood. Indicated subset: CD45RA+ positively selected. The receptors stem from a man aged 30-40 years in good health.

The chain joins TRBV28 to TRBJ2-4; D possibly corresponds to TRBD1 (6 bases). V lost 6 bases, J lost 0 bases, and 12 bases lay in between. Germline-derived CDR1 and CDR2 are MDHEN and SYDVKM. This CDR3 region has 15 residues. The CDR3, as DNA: TGTGCCAGCAGACACTCAGGGGTAGCCAAAAACATTCAGTACTTC. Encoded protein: CASRHSGVAKNIQYF.

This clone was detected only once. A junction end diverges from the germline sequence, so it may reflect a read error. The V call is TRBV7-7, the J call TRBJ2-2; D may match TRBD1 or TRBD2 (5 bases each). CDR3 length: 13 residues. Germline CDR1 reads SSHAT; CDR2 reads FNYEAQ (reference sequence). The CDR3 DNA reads TGTGCTAGCAGCTCCGGGGCCACCGGGGAGCTGTTTTTT. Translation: CASSSGATGELFF.

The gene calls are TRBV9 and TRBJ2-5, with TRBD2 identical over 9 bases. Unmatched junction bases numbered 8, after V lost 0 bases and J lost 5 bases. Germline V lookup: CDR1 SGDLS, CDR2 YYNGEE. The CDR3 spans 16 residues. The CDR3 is CASSVEGGRAGETQYF. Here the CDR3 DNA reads TGTGCCAGCAGCGTAGAAGGCGGGAGGGCCGGGGAGACCCAGTACTTC.

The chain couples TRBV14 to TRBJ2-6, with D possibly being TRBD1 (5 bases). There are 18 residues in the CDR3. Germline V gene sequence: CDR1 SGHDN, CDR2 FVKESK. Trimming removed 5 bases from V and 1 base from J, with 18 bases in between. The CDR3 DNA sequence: TGTGCCAGCAGCGGAAACCTAGGGGTGGAATCTGGGGCCAACGTCCTGACTTTC. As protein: CASSGNLGVESGANVLTF.

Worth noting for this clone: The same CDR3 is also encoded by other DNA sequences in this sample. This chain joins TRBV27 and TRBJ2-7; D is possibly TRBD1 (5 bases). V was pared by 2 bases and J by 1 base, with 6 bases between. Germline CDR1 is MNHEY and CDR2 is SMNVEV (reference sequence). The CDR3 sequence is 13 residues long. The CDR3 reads CASSLQGSYEQYF. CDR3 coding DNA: TGTGCCAGCAGTTTACAGGGTTCCTACGAGCAGTACTTC.

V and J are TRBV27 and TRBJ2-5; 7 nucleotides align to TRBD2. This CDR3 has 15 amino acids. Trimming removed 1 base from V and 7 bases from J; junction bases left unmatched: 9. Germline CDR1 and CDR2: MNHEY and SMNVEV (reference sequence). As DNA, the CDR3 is TGTGCCAGCAGTTTATTCCCCCCGCCGGGGGGGACCCAGTACTTC. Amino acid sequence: CASSLFPPPGGTQYF.

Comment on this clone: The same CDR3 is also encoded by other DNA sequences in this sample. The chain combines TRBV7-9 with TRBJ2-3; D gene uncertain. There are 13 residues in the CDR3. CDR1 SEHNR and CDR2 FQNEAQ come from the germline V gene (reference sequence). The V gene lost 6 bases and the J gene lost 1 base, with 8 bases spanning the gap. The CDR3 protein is CASSLVGTDTQYF. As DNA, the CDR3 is TGTGCCAGCAGTCTGGTCGGCACAGATACGCAGTATTTT. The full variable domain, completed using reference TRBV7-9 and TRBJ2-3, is DTGVSQNPRHKITKRGQNVTFRCDPISEHNRLYWYRQTLGQGPEFLTYFQNEAQLEKSRLLSDRFSAERPKGSFSTLEIQRTEQGDSAMYLCASSLVGTDTQYFGPGTRLTVL.

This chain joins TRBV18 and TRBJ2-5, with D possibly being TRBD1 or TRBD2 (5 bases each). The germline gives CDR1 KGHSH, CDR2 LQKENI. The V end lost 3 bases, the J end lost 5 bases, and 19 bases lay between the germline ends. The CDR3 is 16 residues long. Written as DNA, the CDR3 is TGTGCCAGCTCACCCTCGGGACCCGGGGTTGTGGAGACCCAGTACTTC. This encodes CASSPSGPGVVETQYF. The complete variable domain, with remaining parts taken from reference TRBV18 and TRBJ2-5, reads NAGVMQNPRHLVRRRGQEARLRCSPMKGHSHVYWYRQLPEEGLKFMVYLQKENIIDESGMPKERFSAEFPKEGPSILRIQQVVRGDSAAYFCASSPSGPGVVETQYFGPGTRLLVL.

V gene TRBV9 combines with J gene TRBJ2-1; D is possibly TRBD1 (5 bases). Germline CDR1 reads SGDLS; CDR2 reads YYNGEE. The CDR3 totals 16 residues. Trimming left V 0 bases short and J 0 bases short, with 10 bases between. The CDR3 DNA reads TGTGCCAGCAGCGTAGGCCACAGGTCCTCCTACAATGAGCAGTTCTTC. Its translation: CASSVGHRSSYNEQFF. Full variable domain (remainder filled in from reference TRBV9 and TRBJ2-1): DSGVTQTPKHLITATGQRVTLRCSPRSGDLSVYWYQQSLDQGLQFLIQYYNGEERAKGNILERFSAQQFPDLHSELNLSSLELGDSALYFCASSVGHRSSYNEQFFGPGTRLTVL.

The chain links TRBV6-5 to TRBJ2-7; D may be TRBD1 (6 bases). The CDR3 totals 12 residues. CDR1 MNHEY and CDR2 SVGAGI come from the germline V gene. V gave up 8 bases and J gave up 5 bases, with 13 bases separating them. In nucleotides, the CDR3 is TGTGCCAGCGCCCAGGGGAACCACGAGCAGTACTTC. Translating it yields CASAQGNHEQYF.

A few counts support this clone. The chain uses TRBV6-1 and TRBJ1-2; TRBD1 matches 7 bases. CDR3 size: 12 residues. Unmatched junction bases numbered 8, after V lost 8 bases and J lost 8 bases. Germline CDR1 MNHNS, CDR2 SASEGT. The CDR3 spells CASARGVSGYTF. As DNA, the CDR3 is TGTGCCAGCGCCAGGGGGGTGAGCGGCTACACCTTC.

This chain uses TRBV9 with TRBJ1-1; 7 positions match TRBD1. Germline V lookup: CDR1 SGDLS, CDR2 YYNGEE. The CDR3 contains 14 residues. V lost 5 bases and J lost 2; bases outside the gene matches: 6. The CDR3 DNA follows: TGTGCCAGCAGAAGGACAGGAGAAAACACTGAAGCTTTCTTT. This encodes CASRRTGENTEAFF. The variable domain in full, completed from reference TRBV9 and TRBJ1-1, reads DSGVTQTPKHLITATGQRVTLRCSPRSGDLSVYWYQQSLDQGLQFLIQYYNGEERAKGNILERFSAQQFPDLHSELNLSSLELGDSALYFCASRRTGENTEAFFGQGTRLTVV.

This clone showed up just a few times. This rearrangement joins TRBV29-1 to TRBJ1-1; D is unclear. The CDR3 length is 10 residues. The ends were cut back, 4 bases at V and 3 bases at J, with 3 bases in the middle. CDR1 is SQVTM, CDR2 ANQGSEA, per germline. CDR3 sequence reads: CSVGDTEAFF. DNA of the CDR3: TGCAGCGTTGGAGACACTGAAGCTTTCTTT.